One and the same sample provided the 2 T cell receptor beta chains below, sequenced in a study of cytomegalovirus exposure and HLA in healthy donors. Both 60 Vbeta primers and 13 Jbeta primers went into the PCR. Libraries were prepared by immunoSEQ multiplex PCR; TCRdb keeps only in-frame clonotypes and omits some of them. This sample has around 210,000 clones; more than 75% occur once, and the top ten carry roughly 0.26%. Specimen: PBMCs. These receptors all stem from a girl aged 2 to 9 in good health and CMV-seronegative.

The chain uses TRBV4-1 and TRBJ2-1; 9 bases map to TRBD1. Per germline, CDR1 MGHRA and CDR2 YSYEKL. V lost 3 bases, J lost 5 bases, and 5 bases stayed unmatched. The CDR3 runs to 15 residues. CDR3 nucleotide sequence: TGCGCCAGCAGCCATTGGGACAGGGACGACAATGAGCAGTTCTTC. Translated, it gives CASSHWDRDDNEQFF.

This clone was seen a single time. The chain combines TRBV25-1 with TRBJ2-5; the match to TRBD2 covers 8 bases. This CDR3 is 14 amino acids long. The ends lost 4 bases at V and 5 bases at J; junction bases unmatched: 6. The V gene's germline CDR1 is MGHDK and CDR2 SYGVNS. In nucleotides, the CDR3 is TGTGCCAGCAGTGGATGGACGGGAGGGGAGACCCAGTACTTC. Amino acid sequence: CASSGWTGGETQYF.